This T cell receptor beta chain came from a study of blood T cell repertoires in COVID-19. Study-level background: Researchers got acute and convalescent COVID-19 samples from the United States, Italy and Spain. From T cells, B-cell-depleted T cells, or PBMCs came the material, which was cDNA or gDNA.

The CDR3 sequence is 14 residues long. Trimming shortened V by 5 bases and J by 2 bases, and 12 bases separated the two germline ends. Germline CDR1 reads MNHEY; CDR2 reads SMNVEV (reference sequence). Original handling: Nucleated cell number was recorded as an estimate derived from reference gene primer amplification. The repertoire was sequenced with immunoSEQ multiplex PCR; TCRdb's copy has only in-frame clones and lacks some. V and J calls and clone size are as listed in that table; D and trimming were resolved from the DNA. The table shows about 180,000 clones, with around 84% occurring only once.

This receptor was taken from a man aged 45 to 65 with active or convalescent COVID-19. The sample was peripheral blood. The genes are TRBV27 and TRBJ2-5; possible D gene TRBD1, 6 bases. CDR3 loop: CASSPIGQQETQYF. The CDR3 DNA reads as TGTGCCAGCAGTCCGATCGGACAGCAAGAGACCCAGTACTTC.